This T cell receptor beta chain appears in the sequencing data of a study of blood T cell repertoires in COVID-19. Study details: COVID-19 samples collected from the United States, Italy and Spain covered acute and convalescent phases.

Here immunoSEQ multiplex PCR was the method, and the copy in TCRdb shows in-frame clones only, minus some. The sample includes about 250,000 clones, roughly 89% of them seen just once. The sequencing input was peripheral blood. The clonotype was recovered from a woman between 40 and 55 years old who had recovered from COVID-19.

This CDR3 reads CASSFGIGNSPLHF. The DNA for the CDR3 is TGTGCCAGCAGCTTCGGGATCGGGAATTCACCCCTCCACTTT. This chain uses TRBV7-9 with TRBJ1-6, with D hard to call. Trimming removed 3 bases from V and 7 bases from J, with 10 bases in between. The CDR3 spans 14 residues. The germline gives CDR1 SEHNR, CDR2 FQNEAQ (reference sequence).